What follows is one TCR beta chain and its context. The sample originates from a study of blood T cell repertoires in COVID-19. For the study at large: Sites across the United States, Italy and Spain contributed samples from acute and convalescent COVID-19. T cells, B-cell-depleted T cells, or PBMCs supplied cDNA or gDNA.

Authors' methods: Reference gene primer amplification yielded estimated nucleated cell counts. Generated by immunoSEQ multiplex PCR, the TCRdb table keeps only in-frame clones and is missing some. From that table come the V and J calls and clone size; the DNA was used to work out D and trimming. The data contain about 25,000 clones, approximately 92% of them singletons. Germline-derived CDR1 and CDR2 are LGHDT and YNNKEL (reference sequence). V lost 1 base and J lost 1, with 7 bases in between. The CDR3 consists of 14 residues. This TCR was recovered from a human donor in a cohort sampled during active COVID-19. V usage is TRBV3-1 (or the pseudogene TRBV3-2) and J usage is TRBJ1-1; D gene uncertain. The sample comprised peripheral blood. CDR3: CASSQVNSNTEAFF. DNA for the CDR3: TGTGCCAGCAGCCAAGTAAACTCGAACACTGAAGCTTTCTTT.